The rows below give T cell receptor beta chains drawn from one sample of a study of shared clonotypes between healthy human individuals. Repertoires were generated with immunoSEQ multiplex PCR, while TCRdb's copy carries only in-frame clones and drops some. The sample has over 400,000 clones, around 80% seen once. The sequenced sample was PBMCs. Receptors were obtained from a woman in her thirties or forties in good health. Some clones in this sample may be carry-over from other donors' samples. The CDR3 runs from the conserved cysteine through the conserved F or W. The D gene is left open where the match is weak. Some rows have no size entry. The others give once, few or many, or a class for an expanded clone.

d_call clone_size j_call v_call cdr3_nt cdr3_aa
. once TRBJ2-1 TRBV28 TGTGCCAGCAGAACCTTACAGGGTTGGAATACCAATGAGCAGTTCTTC CASRTLQGWNTNEQFF
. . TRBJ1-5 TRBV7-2 TGTGCCAGCAGCTTGGATGGGGCTCAGCCCCAGCATTTT CASSLDGAQPQHF
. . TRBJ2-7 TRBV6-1 TGTGCCAGCAGAGAAATTCCCTACGAGCAGTACTTC CASREIPYEQYF
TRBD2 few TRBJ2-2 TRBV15 TGTGCCACCAGCATCATTACTGGGGGGGCCGGGGAGCTGTTTTTT CATSIITGGAGELFF
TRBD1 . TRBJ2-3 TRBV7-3 TGTGCCAGCAGCTTTCGGACAGGGGCCACAGATACGCAGTATTTT CASSFRTGATDTQYF
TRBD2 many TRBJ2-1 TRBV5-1 TGCGCCAGCAGCCAACTAGCGGGAGCTGCCAATGAGCAGTTCTTC CASSQLAGAANEQFF
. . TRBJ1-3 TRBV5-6 TGTGCCAGCAGCCCAGGGGCAACTGGAAACACCATATATTTT CASSPGATGNTIYF
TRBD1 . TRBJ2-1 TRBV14 TGTGCCAGCAGCGCCGGGACAGGGGGCTTCAATGAGCAGTTCTTC CASSAGTGGFNEQFF
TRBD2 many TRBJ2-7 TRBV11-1 TGTGCCAGCAGCCTCACCGGGACTAGCGGGACCTACGAGCAGTACTTC CASSLTGTSGTYEQYF
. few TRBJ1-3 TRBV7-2 TGTGCCAGCAGCTTATATCTAGTGGCTGGAAACACCATATATTTT CASSLYLVAGNTIYF
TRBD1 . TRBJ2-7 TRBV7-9 TGTGCCAGCAGTCTCAGGACAGGTTATTCGCAGTACTTC CASSLRTGYSQYF
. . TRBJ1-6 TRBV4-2 TGTGCCAGCAGCCAAGACGGGCAGGGTAATTCACCCCTCCACTTT CASSQDGQGNSPLHF
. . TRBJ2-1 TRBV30 TGTGCCTGGAGTGTAGAGGAGCAGTTCTTC CAWSVEEQFF
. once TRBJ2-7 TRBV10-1 TGCGCCAGCCGGATGGTAGGAGACTCTATCCGGTACGAGCAGTACTTC CASRMVGDSIRYEQYF
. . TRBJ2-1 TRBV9 TGTGCCAGCGCTGGGATCCATGAGCAGTTCTTC CASAGIHEQFF
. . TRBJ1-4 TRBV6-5 TGTGCCAGCAGTGAAGGCAGGCTGTTTTTT CASSEGRLFF
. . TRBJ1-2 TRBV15 TGTGTCACCAGAGAAGGGTATGGCTACACCTTC CVTREGYGYTF
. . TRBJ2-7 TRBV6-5 TGTGCCAGCTCCCGTCGGGTTTCATACGAGCAGTACTTC CASSRRVSYEQYF
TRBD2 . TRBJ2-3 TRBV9 TGTGCCAGCAGCGGAACTAGCGGGAGGGCCGATACGCAGTATTTT CASSGTSGRADTQYF
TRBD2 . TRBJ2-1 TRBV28 TGTGCCAGCAGTCTCGGACTAGCGCTGAGCTCCTACAATGAGCAGTTCTTC CASSLGLALSSYNEQFF
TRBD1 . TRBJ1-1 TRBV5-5 TGTGCCAGCAGCTCGTACGGGACAGACAACACTGAAGCTTTCTTT CASSSYGTDNTEAFF
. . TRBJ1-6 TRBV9 TGTGCCAGCAGCGTAGAACCAGGGTCACCCCTCCACTTT CASSVEPGSPLHF
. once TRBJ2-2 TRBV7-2 TGTGCCAGCAGCCCAAAGGGACACCCCAGGAACACCGGGGAGCTGTTTTTT CASSPKGHPRNTGELFF
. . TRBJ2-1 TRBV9 TGTGCCAGCAGCGTAGCGAGTCTCAATGAGCAGTTCTTC CASSVASLNEQFF
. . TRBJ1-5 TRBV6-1 TGTGCCAGCAGTGACCAATGGGGTCCCCAGCCCCAGCATTTT CASSDQWGPQPQHF
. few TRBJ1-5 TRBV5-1 TGCGCCAGCAGCTTGCTCCCAGCGGATCAGCCCCAGCATTTT CASSLLPADQPQHF
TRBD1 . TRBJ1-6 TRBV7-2 TGTGCCAGCAGCCGGACAGGGGCCACCGATAATTCACCCCTCCACTTT CASSRTGATDNSPLHF
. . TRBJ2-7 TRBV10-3 TGTGCCATCAGTGAGTCGGGCAGGGGCTCCTACGAGCAGTACTTC CAISESGRGSYEQYF
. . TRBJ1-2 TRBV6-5 TGTGCCAGCAGTTACGATGGGGAGATCTATGGCTACACCTTC CASSYDGEIYGYTF
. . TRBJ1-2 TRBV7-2 TGTGCCAGCAGCTTTGAGACCTGGGGCTACACCTTC CASSFETWGYTF
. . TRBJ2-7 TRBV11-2 TGTGCCAGCAGCTTAGACGGTAACTCCTACGAGCAGTACTTC CASSLDGNSYEQYF
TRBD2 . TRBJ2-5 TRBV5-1 TGCGCCAGCAGCTTAAGGACTAGCGCGAACGCCCAAGAGACCCAGTACTTC CASSLRTSANAQETQYF
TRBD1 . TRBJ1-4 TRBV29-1 TGCAGCGCCAAAGGGACAGGGGGGACTAATGAAAAACTGTTTTTT CSAKGTGGTNEKLFF
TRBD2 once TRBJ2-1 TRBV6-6 TGTGCCAGCAGTTACGAGCGGGAGTGGGGTGAGCAGTTCTTC CASSYEREWGEQFF
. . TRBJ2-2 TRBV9 TGTGCCAGCAGCGTAGGGGGGTCGCTTGGGGAAACCGGGGAGCTGTTTTTT CASSVGGSLGETGELFF
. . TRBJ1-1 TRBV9 TGTGCCAGCAGCGTAGACTCGGGGACTGAAGCTTTCTTT CASSVDSGTEAFF
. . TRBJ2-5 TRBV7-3 TGTGCCAGCAGCTCCTCGGGGGCGGCAGAGACCCAGTACTTC CASSSSGAAETQYF
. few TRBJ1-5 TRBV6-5 TGTGCCAGCAGGGGGGCCGGTGGTAATCAGCCCCAGCATTTT CASRGAGGNQPQHF
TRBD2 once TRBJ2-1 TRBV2 TGTGCCAGCAGGGGGACTGCGGGAGGATATGAGCAGTTCTTC CASRGTAGGYEQFF
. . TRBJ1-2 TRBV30 TGTGCCTGGAGTGTGGATAGGGACTATGGCTACACCTTC CAWSVDRDYGYTF
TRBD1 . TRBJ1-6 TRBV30 TGTGCCTGGAGTGGGACAGGGATCGCAAATTCACCCCTCCACTTT CAWSGTGIANSPLHF
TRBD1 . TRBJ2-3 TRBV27 TGTGCCAGCAGTCTCGGGACAGGGGGTAGGGATACGCAGTATTTT CASSLGTGGRDTQYF
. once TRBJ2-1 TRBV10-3 TGTGCCATCAGTGAGATAATCCTAGCAGGCAATGAGCAGTTCTTC CAISEIILAGNEQFF
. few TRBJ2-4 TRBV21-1 TGTGCCAGCAGCAAAGGGGCGGGGTTAGCCAAAAACATTCAGTACTTC CASSKGAGLAKNIQYF
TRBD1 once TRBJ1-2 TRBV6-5 TGTGCCAGCAGTCCCGGGACAGGCCAGGACTATGGCTACACCTTC CASSPGTGQDYGYTF
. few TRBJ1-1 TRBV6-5 TGTGCCAGCAGTTACGGGGGGGGGAGGTTCACTGAAGCTTTCTTT CASSYGGGRFTEAFF
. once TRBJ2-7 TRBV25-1 TGTGCCAGCAGTGAATTTCGAGGCCGGGGGTACGAGCAGTACTTC CASSEFRGRGYEQYF
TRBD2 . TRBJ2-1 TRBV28 TGTGCCAGCAGTTTAAACCCTAGCGGGAGATCTGAGCAGTTCTTC CASSLNPSGRSEQFF
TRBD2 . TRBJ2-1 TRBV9 TGTGCCAGCAGCGCCTGGACTAGCGGGAGGGCTGGGGAGCAGTTCTTC CASSAWTSGRAGEQFF
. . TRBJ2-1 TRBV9 TGTGCCAGCAGCGTAGCTTTAACATCATGGGTGCAGTTCTTC CASSVALTSWVQFF
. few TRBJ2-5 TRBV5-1 TGCGCCAGCAGCTTGGGCGGTCAGGCATCTCAAGAGACCCAGTACTTC CASSLGGQASQETQYF
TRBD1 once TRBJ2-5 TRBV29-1 TGCAGCGTGACACCGACAGGGGGGGAGGTCGGGACCCAGTACTTC CSVTPTGGEVGTQYF
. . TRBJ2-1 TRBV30 TGTGCCTGGAGCCCAACTCTCCATGAGCAGTTCTTC CAWSPTLHEQFF